Reported below is one TCR beta chain. Produced via immunoSEQ multiplex PCR; TCRdb's table is partial and in-frame only. Counted here are hundreds of thousands of clones, roughly 84% occurring once; the ten biggest clones make up approximately 6.6%. These data are taken from a study of blood T cell repertoires in COVID-19. Overall study: PBMCs, B-cell-depleted T cells, or T cells provided the cDNA or gDNA that made up the material.

Trimming left V 8 bases short and J 2 bases short, with 24 bases between. This CDR3 contains 17 residues. Germline assignment: CDR1 SGHVS and CDR2 FNYEAQ. Specimen: PBMCs or T cells enriched from blood (not recorded which). The sequence derives from a woman aged 35 to 49 who had recovered from COVID-19. The genes are TRBV7-6 and TRBJ1-1, with D possibly TRBD1 on 5 matching bases. CDR3 DNA sequence: TGTGCCAGCGCATCGGGGCGGGGGGGATTTCAAAACACTGAAGCTTTCTTT. This translates into CASASGRGGFQNTEAFF.